This T cell receptor (beta chain) was captured by sequencing in a study of shared clonotypes between healthy human individuals. Whole-study results and caveats: Richness estimates generally favored naive over memory subsets. Represented genetic and exposure-history diversity was restricted by having few donors. It was anticipated that sequencing depth would influence how many clonotypes donors shared.

The CDR3 is made up of 16 amino acids. Germline trimming cut 4 bases from V and 1 base from J; bases unmatched to any gene: 9. Per germline, CDR1 SEHNR and CDR2 FQNEAQ (reference sequence). Naive-designated CD8 cells lacked CD45RO, were positively enriched for CCR7, and omitted terminally differentiated effector memory CD45RA+ cells. Template for every sorted-subset replicate PCR totaled 150 to 250 ng DNA, some 30,000 T cell genomes. Sequencing was performed with immunoSEQ multiplex PCR; in TCRdb, only in-frame clones are kept and a portion is missing. The sample has 1.5 million to 2.5 million clones; 85% to 95% are singletons. Details on this clone: Its antigen remains unknown.

The chain is built from TRBV7-9 and TRBJ2-7; 8 nucleotides agree with TRBD2. The sample consisted of naive CD8+ T cells sorted from blood. This receptor was identified in a man younger than 30 in good health. The CDR3 loop reads CASSSLSGSVSYEQYF. The CDR3 DNA sequence: TGTGCCAGCAGCTCCCTCAGCGGGAGTGTTTCCTACGAGCAGTACTTC.